This T cell receptor beta chain was profiled in a study of cytomegalovirus exposure and HLA in healthy donors. With 60 Vbeta and 13 Jbeta primers, the PCR was carried out. TCRdb's copy holds only in-frame clones and misses some; the assay was immunoSEQ multiplex PCR. The sample yields about 190,000 clones, around 75% seen once. There are 15 residues in the CDR3. Germline V gene sequence: CDR1 SEHNR, CDR2 FQNEAQ (reference sequence). V gene TRBV7-9 combines with J gene TRBJ2-5, with D unresolved. The J call could be wrong; TRBJ2-7 is a better fit for the DNA end. This sequence was found in a woman between 25 and 40 years old in good health and CMV-seropositive. Input material: PBMCs. The CDR3 sequence is CASSLSNWSSYEQYF. The CDR3 DNA is TGTGCCAGCAGCTTATCCAACTGGAGCTCCTACGAGCAGTACTTC.